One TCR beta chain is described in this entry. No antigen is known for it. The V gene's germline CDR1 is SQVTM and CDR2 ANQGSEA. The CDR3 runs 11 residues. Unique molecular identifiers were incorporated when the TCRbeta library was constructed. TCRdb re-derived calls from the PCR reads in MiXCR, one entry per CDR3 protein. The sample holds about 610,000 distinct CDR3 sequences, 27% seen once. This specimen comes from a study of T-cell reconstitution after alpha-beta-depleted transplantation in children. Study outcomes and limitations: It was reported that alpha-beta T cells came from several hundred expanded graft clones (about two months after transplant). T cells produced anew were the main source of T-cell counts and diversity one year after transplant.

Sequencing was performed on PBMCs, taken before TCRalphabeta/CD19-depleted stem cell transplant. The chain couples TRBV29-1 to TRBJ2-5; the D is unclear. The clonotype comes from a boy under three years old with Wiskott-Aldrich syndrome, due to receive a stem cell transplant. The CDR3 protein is CSLLTQETQYF. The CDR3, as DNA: TGCAGTCTCCTAACCCAAGAGACCCAGTACTTC.